This is a list of T cell receptor beta chains from one sample in a study of blood T cell repertoires in COVID-19. Libraries were prepared by immunoSEQ multiplex PCR; TCRdb keeps only in-frame clonotypes and omits some of them. This sample has around 23,000 clones, with 83% found just once. The sample taken for sequencing was peripheral blood. The receptors were gathered from a human donor in a cohort sampled during active COVID-19. The CDR3 runs from the conserved cysteine through the conserved F or W. Each record gives: CDR3 length, V gene, D gene, clone size, J gene, CDR3 DNA, CDR3 protein. A D gene is named only where the DNA matches it firmly. Not every row has a clone size; where given, it reads once, few, many or a size class.

cdr3_length: 16
v_call: TRBV5-1
d_call: NA
clone_size: NA
j_call: TRBJ1-4
cdr3_nt: TGCGCCAGCAGCCTGAACGGGGTTGCAACTAATGAAAAACTGTTTTTT
cdr3_aa: CASSLNGVATNEKLFF

cdr3_length: 15
v_call: TRBV9
d_call: NA
clone_size: NA
j_call: TRBJ1-5
cdr3_nt: TGTGCCAGCAGCGTAACAGGAGATAGCAATCAGCCCCAGCATTTT
cdr3_aa: CASSVTGDSNQPQHF

cdr3_length: 12
v_call: TRBV16
d_call: NA
clone_size: NA
j_call: TRBJ2-7
cdr3_nt: TGTGCCAGCAGCCAACCCCCGGGTCCCCAATACTTC
cdr3_aa: CASSQPPGPQYF

cdr3_length: 13
v_call: TRBV11-2
d_call: NA
clone_size: NA
j_call: TRBJ2-5
cdr3_nt: TGTGCCAGCAGCTTTGGGCTTGAAGAGACCCAGTACTTC
cdr3_aa: CASSFGLEETQYF

cdr3_length: 16
v_call: TRBV30
d_call: TRBD1
clone_size: NA
j_call: TRBJ1-2
cdr3_nt: TGTGCCTGGAGTGTAGCATGGGACAGGGTGGGCTATGGCTACACCTTC
cdr3_aa: CAWSVAWDRVGYGYTF

cdr3_length: 13
v_call: TRBV20-1
d_call: TRBD1
clone_size: NA
j_call: TRBJ2-7
cdr3_nt: TGCAGTGCTAGTGACAGGGGGCAATACGAGCAGTACTTC
cdr3_aa: CSASDRGQYEQYF

cdr3_length: 12
v_call: TRBV12-3/TRBV12-4
d_call: NA
clone_size: NA
j_call: TRBJ1-2
cdr3_nt: TGTGCCAGCAGTTTCCGGGGCTATGGCTACACCTTC
cdr3_aa: CASSFRGYGYTF

cdr3_length: 15
v_call: TRBV6-5
d_call: TRBD1
clone_size: NA
j_call: TRBJ1-2
cdr3_nt: TGTGCCAGCAGTTACTCCGGGACAGGGGCCTATGGCTACACCTTC
cdr3_aa: CASSYSGTGAYGYTF

cdr3_length: 17
v_call: TRBV27
d_call: NA
clone_size: NA
j_call: TRBJ1-5
cdr3_nt: TGTGCCAGCAGTTTATCCCACAGGGTTTATAGCAATCAGCCCCAGCATTTT
cdr3_aa: CASSLSHRVYSNQPQHF

cdr3_length: 14
v_call: TRBV19
d_call: NA
clone_size: NA
j_call: TRBJ1-1
cdr3_nt: TGTGCCAGTAGCCAAGGACGGGAATATACTGAAGCTTTCTTT
cdr3_aa: CASSQGREYTEAFF

cdr3_length: 16
v_call: TRBV24-1
d_call: TRBD2
clone_size: NA
j_call: TRBJ2-3
cdr3_nt: TGTGCCACCAGTGACCCCGGACTAGCGGGGGTGCATACGCAGTATTTT
cdr3_aa: CATSDPGLAGVHTQYF

cdr3_length: 17
v_call: TRBV10-3
d_call: NA
clone_size: NA
j_call: TRBJ1-1
cdr3_nt: TGTGCCATCAGTGATCAGGGACTACTACTGCGAGACACTGAAGCTTTCTTT
cdr3_aa: CAISDQGLLLRDTEAFF

cdr3_length: 14
v_call: TRBV30
d_call: TRBD2
clone_size: NA
j_call: TRBJ2-1
cdr3_nt: TGTGCCTGGATAAGGGCGGGGGCCTACAATGAGCAGTTCTTC
cdr3_aa: CAWIRAGAYNEQFF

cdr3_length: 14
v_call: TRBV6-5
d_call: NA
clone_size: once
j_call: TRBJ2-2
cdr3_nt: TGTGCCAGCAGTTACGTAGAGAACACCGGGGAGCTGTTTTTT
cdr3_aa: CASSYVENTGELFF

cdr3_length: 16
v_call: TRBV14
d_call: TRBD1
clone_size: NA
j_call: TRBJ2-5
cdr3_nt: TGTGCCAGCAGCCGCCGGGACAGGGGATTTGAAGAGACCCAGTACTTC
cdr3_aa: CASSRRDRGFEETQYF

cdr3_length: 11
v_call: TRBV5-4
d_call: NA
clone_size: NA
j_call: TRBJ1-2
cdr3_nt: TGTGCCAGCAGCTTGTTTGAGAGCTACACCTTC
cdr3_aa: CASSLFESYTF